The source of this T cell receptor beta chain is a study of T cell responses to AZD1222 COVID-19 vaccine. CDR1 is SGHTA and CDR2 is FQGNSA in the germline V gene. The CDR3 covers 13 residues. V shed 4 bases and J 7 bases; nucleotides not matched to a gene: 0. Measured with immunoSEQ multiplex PCR; TCRdb has only the in-frame clones, and not every one. The table shows about 180,000 clones, with about 89% occurring only once. The rearrangement uses TRBV7-2 and TRBJ1-4; 10 bases fit TRBD1. The sequence came from an adult in good health. Sequences were derived from peripheral blood, sampled on day 0 of AZD1222 vaccination. CDR3 DNA: TGTGCCAGCAGCTGGACAGGGGGTGAAAAACTGTTTTTT. Translating gives CASSWTGGEKLFF.